Shown below are 19 T cell receptor beta chains from a single sample sequenced in a study of T cell changes during pregnancy in multiple sclerosis (dated by TCRdb to between 2018 and 2021). Receptor amplification or capture employed the immunoSEQ multiplex PCR assay. As stored in TCRdb, this immuneACCESS dataset retains in-frame rearrangements with V and J assigned. A fraction of the clones does not appear; measured against another copy, unresolved V genes explain less than half of the discrepancy, and the remainder lacks a known reason. This sample comprises some 11,000 clones, about 89% of them detected only once. In total, the top ten clones hold approximately 5.1% of the sample. Sequencing was performed on CD8+ T cells from peripheral blood mononuclear cells, taken in the first trimester of pregnancy. Every receptor here comes from a female donor in good health, enrolled as a control in a pregnancy study.

This clone was picked up one time. The rearrangement uses TRBV29-1 and TRBJ2-2, with 9 bases that match TRBD2. The germline V gene has CDR1 SQVTM and CDR2 ANQGSEA. The CDR3 extends over 16 amino acids. V shed 3 bases, J shed 5 bases, and the junction held 10 bases outside the gene matches. CDR3 protein: CSVEGTSYIKTGELFF. Here the CDR3 DNA reads TGCAGCGTTGAGGGGACTAGCTATATTAAGACCGGGGAGCTGTTTTTT.

J is TRBJ1-6 and V is TRBV27; TRBD1 matches at 10 bases. Trimming took 6 bases from V and 9 from J; bases not matched to a gene: 5. Germline loops: CDR1 MNHEY, CDR2 SMNVEV (reference sequence). CDR3 length: 14 amino acids. The CDR3 region has the DNA TGTGCCAGCAGGACCGGGACAGGGGTTTCACCCCTCCACTTT. Its protein product is CASRTGTGVSPLHF.

The chain uses TRBV12-5 and TRBJ1-3; 7 bases fit TRBD1. Per the germline V gene, CDR1 is LGHNT and CDR2 is FRNRAP. Unmatched junction bases numbered 12, after V lost 0 bases and J lost 4 bases. CDR3 length: 18 amino acids. The CDR3 here is CASGLVRVKGARGNTIYF. The CDR3 bases are TGTGCTAGTGGTTTGGTACGGGTGAAGGGGGCGCGGGGAAACACCATATATTTT.

The chain combines TRBV19 with TRBJ2-1, with D perhaps matching TRBD2 (7 bases). V was trimmed by 5 bases and J by 4 bases, leaving 15 bases between them. Germline V gene data show CDR1 as LNHDA and CDR2 as SQIVND (reference sequence). This CDR3 region has 15 residues. The CDR3 nucleotides are TGTGCCAGTAGTCCAAGGGGGGGGGTATACAATGAGCAGTTCTTC. Its translation: CASSPRGGVYNEQFF.

This rearrangement joins TRBV27 to TRBJ2-1, with 9 nucleotides matching TRBD2. The CDR3 length is 13 residues. Germline V gene data show CDR1 as MNHEY and CDR2 as SMNVEV (reference sequence). V trimming: 6 bases; J trimming: 8 bases; junction bases outside the gene matches: 5. CDR3 sequence: CASRPGLADEQFF. CDR3 nucleotides: TGTGCCAGCAGGCCGGGACTAGCCGATGAGCAGTTCTTC.

The chain employs TRBV9 and TRBJ1-1, with 7 positions matching TRBD1. From germline, CDR1 is SGDLS and CDR2 YYNGEE. J gave up 5 bases and V 4 bases, and 11 bases lay outside the gene matches. CDR3 length equals 15 residues. Here the CDR3 reads CASSPRDRPLTEAFF. The CDR3 coding sequence is TGTGCCAGCAGCCCTCGGGACAGACCTTTGACTGAAGCTTTCTTT.

This clone was found once. The chain combines TRBV9 with TRBJ1-2; 7 nucleotides align to TRBD1. The ends lost 0 bases at V and 4 bases at J; junction bases unmatched: 6. The CDR3 has 15 amino acids. Germline assignment: CDR1 SGDLS and CDR2 YYNGEE. CDR3 coding DNA: TGTGCCAGCAGCGTAGAGGCAGGGGGTGGCTATGGCTACACCTTC. This sequence encodes CASSVEAGGGYGYTF.

The genes are TRBV4-1 and TRBJ1-1, with D perhaps matching TRBD1 (6 bases). In germline, CDR1 is MGHRA, CDR2 YSYEKL. The CDR3 is 16 residues long. Trimming cost V 0 bases and J 0 bases, with 11 bases left between them. The CDR3 region is CASSQEGGIMNTEAFF. The CDR3 bases are TGCGCCAGCAGCCAAGAAGGGGGTATTATGAACACTGAAGCTTTCTTT.

This chain links TRBV2 with TRBJ2-7, with D tentatively TRBD1 (6 bases). The germline gives CDR1 SNHLY, CDR2 FYNNEI. The CDR3 is 16 amino acids. V lost 5 bases, J lost 1 base, and 18 bases lay in between. DNA of the CDR3: TGTGCCAGCAGTAATCTTATGCAGGGGTGGTCCTACGAGCAGTACTTC. This encodes CASSNLMQGWSYEQYF.

The V call is TRBV6-5, the J call TRBJ2-1; the D is unclear. The CDR3 contains 13 residues. The V gene's germline CDR1 is MNHEY and CDR2 SVGAGI. The V end lost 1 base, the J end lost 6 bases, and 7 bases lay between the germline ends. CDR3 loop: CASSYLSANEQFF. As DNA, the CDR3 is TGTGCCAGCAGTTACTTGAGTGCCAATGAGCAGTTCTTC.

V gene TRBV6-5 combines with J gene TRBJ2-7; D remains unclear. The V gene's germline CDR1 is MNHEY and CDR2 SVGAGI. CDR3 length equals 15 residues. V shed 6 bases and J shed 2 bases, with 17 bases lying between them. The CDR3 region is CASSPTNKQTYEQYF. CDR3 coding DNA: TGTGCCAGCAGCCCCACTAACAAGCAAACCTACGAGCAGTACTTC.

This sequence joins TRBV7-2 and TRBJ2-1, with D unresolved. The CDR3 totals 10 residues. Trimming shortened V by 8 bases and J by 10 bases, and 9 bases separated the two germline ends. The germline V gene has CDR1 SGHTA and CDR2 FQGNSA. The CDR3 sequence: CASSELEQFF. The CDR3 DNA sequence: TGTGCCAGCTCCGAGCTGGAGCAGTTCTTC.

This clone has just one count. CDR3 sequence reads: CASRTSLNQPQHF. CDR3 coding DNA: TGTGCCAGCCGGACTTCCCTTAATCAGCCCCAGCATTTT. The chain employs TRBV28 and TRBJ1-5; the D is unclear. The CDR3 has 13 residues. Trimming shortened V by 8 bases and J by 4 bases, and 12 bases separated the two germline ends. Germline CDR1 is MDHEN and CDR2 is SYDVKM. Full variable domain (remainder filled in from reference TRBV28 and TRBJ1-5): DVKVTQSSRYLVKRTGEKVFLECVQDMDHENMFWYRQDPGLGLRLIYFSYDVKMKEKGDIPEGYSVSREKKERFSLILESASTNQTSMYLCASRTSLNQPQHFGDGTRLSIL.

CDR3 DNA sequence: TGTGCCAGCAGCCAAGATGGCGGGGGGGCCTACAATGAGCAGTTCTTC. It codes for CASSQDGGGAYNEQFF. V gene TRBV4-2 combines with J gene TRBJ2-1, with 9 bases lining up with TRBD2. CDR3 size: 16 residues. CDR1 is LGHNA, CDR2 YNFKEQ, per germline. Trimming cost V 0 bases and J 2 bases; bases outside gene matches: 2.

The chain employs TRBV7-9 and TRBJ2-7, with a tentative D call TRBD2 (7 bases). CDR3 length: 14 residues. V was cut by 0 bases and J by 5 bases, with 11 bases left in between. Germline loops: CDR1 SEHNR, CDR2 FQNEAQ (reference sequence). CDR3 DNA sequence: TGTGCCAGCAGCTTAGCGGGGGGGGCAGACGAGCAGTACTTC. This encodes CASSLAGGADEQYF.

The chain couples TRBV29-1 to TRBJ1-1; 11 bases match TRBD1. Germline V lookup: CDR1 SQVTM, CDR2 ANQGSEA. Germline trimming cut 3 bases from V and 0 bases from J; bases unmatched to any gene: 15. This CDR3 comprises 19 residues. The CDR3: CSVETPGQGVRFMNTEAFF. The CDR3 coding sequence is TGCAGCGTTGAGACCCCGGGACAGGGGGTGCGATTTATGAACACTGAAGCTTTCTTT.

The V gene is TRBV6-4, the J gene TRBJ2-3; 7 bases fit TRBD2. This CDR3 comprises 15 residues. V was pared by 2 bases and J by 1 base, with 3 bases of the junction left unmatched. Germline V lookup: CDR1 MRHNA, CDR2 SNTAGT. DNA of the CDR3: TGTGCCAGCAGTGACCGGGCGGGGGGCACAGATACGCAGTATTTT. Amino acids: CASSDRAGGTDTQYF.

A single count supports this clone. The rearrangement joins TRBV9 to TRBJ1-2; D possibly corresponds to TRBD1 (6 bases). The germline gives CDR1 SGDLS, CDR2 YYNGEE. The V end was cut by 3 bases, the J end by 3 bases, with 9 bases between. The CDR3 sequence is 13 residues long. The CDR3 DNA sequence: TGTGCCAGCAGCGCAGGGGCCTACTATGGCTACACCTTC. Translation: CASSAGAYYGYTF.

CDR3 DNA sequence: TGTGCCAGCAGTGACTCGGGGGGGAGCACAGATACGCAGTATTTT. Its protein product is CASSDSGGSTDTQYF. V and J are TRBV6-4 and TRBJ2-3, with 7 bases aligning to TRBD2. V shed 0 bases and J 0 bases; nucleotides not matched to a gene: 0. Germline V gene sequence: CDR1 MRHNA, CDR2 SNTAGT. The CDR3 has 15 amino acids.